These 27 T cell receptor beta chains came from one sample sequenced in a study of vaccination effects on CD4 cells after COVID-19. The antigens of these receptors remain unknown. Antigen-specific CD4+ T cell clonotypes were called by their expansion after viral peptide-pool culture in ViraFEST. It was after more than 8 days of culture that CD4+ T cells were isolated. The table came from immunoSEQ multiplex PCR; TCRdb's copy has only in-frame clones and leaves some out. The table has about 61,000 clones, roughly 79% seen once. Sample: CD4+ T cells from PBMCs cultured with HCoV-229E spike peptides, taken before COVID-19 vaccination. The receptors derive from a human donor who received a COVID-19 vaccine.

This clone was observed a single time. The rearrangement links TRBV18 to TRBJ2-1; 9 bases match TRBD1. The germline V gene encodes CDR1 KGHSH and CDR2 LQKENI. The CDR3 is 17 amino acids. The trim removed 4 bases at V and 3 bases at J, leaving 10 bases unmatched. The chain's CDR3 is CASSLHTGTGSYNEQFF. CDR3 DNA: TGTGCCAGCTCACTACATACCGGGACAGGGAGCTACAATGAGCAGTTCTTC.

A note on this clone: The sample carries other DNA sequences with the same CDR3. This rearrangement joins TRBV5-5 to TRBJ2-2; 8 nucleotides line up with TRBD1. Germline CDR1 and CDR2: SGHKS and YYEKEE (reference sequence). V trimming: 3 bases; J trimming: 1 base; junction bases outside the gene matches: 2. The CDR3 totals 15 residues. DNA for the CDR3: TGTGCCAGCAGCTCCGGGACAGGGAACACCGGGGAGCTGTTTTTT. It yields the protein CASSSGTGNTGELFF.

CDR3 loop: CASSWGELGASYGYTF. The DNA for the CDR3 is TGTGCCAGCAGCTGGGGAGAATTAGGGGCAAGCTATGGCTACACCTTC. The gene calls are TRBV7-8 and TRBJ1-2, with a possible D match to TRBD1 (5 bases). V was pared by 4 bases and J by 4 bases, with 19 bases between. CDR3 length equals 16 residues. Germline CDR1 and CDR2: SGHVS and FQNEAQ.

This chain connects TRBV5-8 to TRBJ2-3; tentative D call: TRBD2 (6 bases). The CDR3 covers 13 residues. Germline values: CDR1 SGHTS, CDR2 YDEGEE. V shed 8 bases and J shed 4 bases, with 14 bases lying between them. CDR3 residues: CASPGRGADTQYF. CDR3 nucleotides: TGTGCCAGTCCCGGGCGGGGCGCAGATACGCAGTATTTT.

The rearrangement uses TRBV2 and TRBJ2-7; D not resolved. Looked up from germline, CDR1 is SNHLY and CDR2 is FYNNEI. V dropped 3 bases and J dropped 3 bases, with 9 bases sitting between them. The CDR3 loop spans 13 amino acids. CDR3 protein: CASSDVFSYEQYV. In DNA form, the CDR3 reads TGTGCCAGCAGTGACGTGTTCAGCTACGAGCAGTACGTC.

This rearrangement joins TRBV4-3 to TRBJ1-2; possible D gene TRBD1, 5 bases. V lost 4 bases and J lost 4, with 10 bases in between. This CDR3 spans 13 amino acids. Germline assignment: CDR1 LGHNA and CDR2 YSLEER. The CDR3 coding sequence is TGCGCCAGCAGCCGTACGGGGCGCTATGGCTACACCTTC. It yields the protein CASSRTGRYGYTF.

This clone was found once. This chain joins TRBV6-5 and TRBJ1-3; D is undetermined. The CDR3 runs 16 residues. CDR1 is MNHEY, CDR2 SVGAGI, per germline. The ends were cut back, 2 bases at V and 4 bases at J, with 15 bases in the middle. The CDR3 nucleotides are TGTGCCAGCAGTTACCAGAGCGGGATCTCCGGAAACACCATATATTTT. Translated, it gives CASSYQSGISGNTIYF.

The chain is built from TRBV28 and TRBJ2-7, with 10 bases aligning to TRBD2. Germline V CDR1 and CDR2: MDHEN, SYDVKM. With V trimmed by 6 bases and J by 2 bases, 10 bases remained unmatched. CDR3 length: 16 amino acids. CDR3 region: CASRPRTSGGPYEQYV. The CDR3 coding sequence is TGTGCCAGCAGACCTCGGACTAGCGGTGGACCCTACGAGCAGTACGTC.

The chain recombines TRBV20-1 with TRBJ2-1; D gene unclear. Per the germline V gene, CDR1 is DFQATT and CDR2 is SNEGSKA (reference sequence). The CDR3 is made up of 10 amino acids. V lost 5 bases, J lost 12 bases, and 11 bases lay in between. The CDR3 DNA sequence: TGCAGTGCTGGAACGACGCGGCAGTTCTTC. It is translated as CSAGTTRQFF.

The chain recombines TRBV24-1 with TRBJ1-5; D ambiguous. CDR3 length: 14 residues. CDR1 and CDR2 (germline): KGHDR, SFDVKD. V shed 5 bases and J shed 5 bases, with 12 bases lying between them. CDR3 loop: CATSGYREDQPQHF. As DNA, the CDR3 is TGTGCCACCAGTGGATACAGAGAAGATCAGCCCCAGCATTTT.

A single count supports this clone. For the CDR3, the DNA is TGTGCCAGCACCGTGGGTGGGGGGAGCACCGGGGAGCTGTTTTTT. The encoded protein is CASTVGGGSTGELFF. The chain links TRBV9 to TRBJ2-2; D perhaps matches TRBD2 (6 bases). V lost 6 bases and J 4 bases, leaving 16 bases between the germline ends. The CDR3 is made up of 15 amino acids. Germline V gene data show CDR1 as SGDLS and CDR2 as YYNGEE.

The CDR3 DNA is TGTGCCAGCAGCCGACCGGGGGAGACCCAGTACTTC. The encoded protein is CASSRPGETQYF. J is TRBJ2-5 and V is TRBV7-3, with D perhaps TRBD2 (5 bases). This CDR3 contains 12 residues. V shed 5 bases and J shed 5 bases, with 9 bases lying between them. The germline V gene has CDR1 SGHTA and CDR2 FQGTGA. Filled out from reference TRBV7-3 and TRBJ2-5, the complete variable domain reads GAGVSQTPSNKVTEKGKYVELRCDPISGHTALYWYRQSLGQGPEFLIYFQGTGAADDSGLPNDRFFAVRPEGSVSTLKIQRTERGDSAVYLCASSRPGETQYFGPGTRLLVL.

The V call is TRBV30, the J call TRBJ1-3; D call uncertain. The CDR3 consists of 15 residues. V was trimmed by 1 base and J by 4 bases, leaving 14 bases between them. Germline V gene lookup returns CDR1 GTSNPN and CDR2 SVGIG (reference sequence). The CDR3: CAWSGNSLSGNTIYF. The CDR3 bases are TGTGCCTGGAGTGGTAACAGCCTTTCCGGAAACACCATATATTTT.

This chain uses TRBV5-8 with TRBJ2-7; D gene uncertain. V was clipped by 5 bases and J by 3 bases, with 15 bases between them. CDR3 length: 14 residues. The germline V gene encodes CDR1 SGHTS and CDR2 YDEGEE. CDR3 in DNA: TGTGCCAGCAGATTAACAAGGCTAATCTACGAGCAGTACGTC. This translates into CASRLTRLIYEQYV.

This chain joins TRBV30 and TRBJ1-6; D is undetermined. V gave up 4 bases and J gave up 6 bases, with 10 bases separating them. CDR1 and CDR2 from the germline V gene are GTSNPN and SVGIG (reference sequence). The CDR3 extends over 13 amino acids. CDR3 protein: CAWTSQTNSPLHF. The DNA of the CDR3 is TGTGCCTGGACTTCACAGACTAATTCACCCCTCCACTTT.

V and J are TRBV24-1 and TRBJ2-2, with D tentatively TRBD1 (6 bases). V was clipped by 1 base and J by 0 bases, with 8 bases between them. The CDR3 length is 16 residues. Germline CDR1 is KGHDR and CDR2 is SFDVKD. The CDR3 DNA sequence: TGTGCCACCAGTGATTTAGGACAGCCGAACACCGGGGAGCTGTTTTTT. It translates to CATSDLGQPNTGELFF.

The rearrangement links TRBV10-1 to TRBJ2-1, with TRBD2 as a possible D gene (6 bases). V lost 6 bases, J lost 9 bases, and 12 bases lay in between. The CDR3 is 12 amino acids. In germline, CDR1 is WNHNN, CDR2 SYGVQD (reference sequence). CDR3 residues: CASREGSSEQFF. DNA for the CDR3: TGCGCCAGCAGGGAGGGAAGCTCTGAGCAGTTCTTC.

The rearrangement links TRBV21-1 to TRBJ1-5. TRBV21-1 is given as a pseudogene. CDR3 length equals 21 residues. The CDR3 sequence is CASSLYPGGGGGAYWNQPQHF. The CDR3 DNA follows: TGTGCCAGCAGCCTATACCCTGGTGGGGGAGGAGGCGCATATTGGAATCAGCCCCAGCATTTT.

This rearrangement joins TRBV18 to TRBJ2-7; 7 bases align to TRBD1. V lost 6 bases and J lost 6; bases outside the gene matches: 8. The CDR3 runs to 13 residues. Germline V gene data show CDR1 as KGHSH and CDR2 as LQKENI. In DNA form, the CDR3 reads TGTGCCAGCTCCCGGGACAGCGTTAGCGAGCAGTACGTC. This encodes CASSRDSVSEQYV.

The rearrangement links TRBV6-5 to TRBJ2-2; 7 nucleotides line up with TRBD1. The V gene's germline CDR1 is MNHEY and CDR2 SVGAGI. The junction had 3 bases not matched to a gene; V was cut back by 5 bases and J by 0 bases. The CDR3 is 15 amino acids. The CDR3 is CASSHDRANTGELFF. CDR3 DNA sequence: TGTGCCAGCAGTCATGACAGGGCGAACACCGGGGAGCTGTTTTTT.

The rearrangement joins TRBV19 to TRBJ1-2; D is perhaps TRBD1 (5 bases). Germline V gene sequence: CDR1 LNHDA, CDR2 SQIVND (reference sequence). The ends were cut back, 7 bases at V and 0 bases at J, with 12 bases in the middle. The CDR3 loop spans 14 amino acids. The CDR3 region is CASTRDGSNYGYTF. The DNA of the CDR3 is TGTGCCAGTACGCGGGACGGATCTAACTATGGCTACACCTTC. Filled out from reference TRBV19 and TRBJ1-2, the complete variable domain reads DGGITQSPKYLFRKEGQNVTLSCEQNLNHDAMYWYRQDPGQGLRLIYYSQIVNDFQKGDIAEGYSVSREKKESFPLTVTSAQKNPTAFYLCASTRDGSNYGYTFGSGTRLTVV.

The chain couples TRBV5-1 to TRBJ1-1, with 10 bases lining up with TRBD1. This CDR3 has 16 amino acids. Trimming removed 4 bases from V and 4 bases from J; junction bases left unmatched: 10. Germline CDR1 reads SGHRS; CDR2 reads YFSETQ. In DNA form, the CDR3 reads TGCGCCAGCAGCGCCGTGACAGGGGGCGCGGTCACTGAAGCTTTCTTT. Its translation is CASSAVTGGAVTEAFF.

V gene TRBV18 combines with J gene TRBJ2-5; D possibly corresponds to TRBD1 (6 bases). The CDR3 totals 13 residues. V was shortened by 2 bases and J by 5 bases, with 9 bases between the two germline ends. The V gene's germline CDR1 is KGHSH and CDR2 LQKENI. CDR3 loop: CASSPGGRETQYF. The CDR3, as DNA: TGTGCCAGCTCACCAGGGGGCCGGGAGACCCAGTACTTC.

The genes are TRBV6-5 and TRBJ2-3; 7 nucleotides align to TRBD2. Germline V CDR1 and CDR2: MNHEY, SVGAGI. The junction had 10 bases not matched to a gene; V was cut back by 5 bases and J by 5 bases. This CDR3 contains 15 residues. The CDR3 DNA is TGTGCCAGCAGTCCATGGGGGGGGGTCAGAGATACGCAGTATTTT. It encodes CASSPWGGVRDTQYF.

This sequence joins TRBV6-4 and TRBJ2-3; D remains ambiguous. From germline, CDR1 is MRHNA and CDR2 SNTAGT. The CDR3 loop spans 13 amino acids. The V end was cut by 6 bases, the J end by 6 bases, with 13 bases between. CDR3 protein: CASSPMRSDTQYF. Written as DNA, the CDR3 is TGTGCCAGCAGCCCCATGCGGTCCGATACGCAGTATTTT.

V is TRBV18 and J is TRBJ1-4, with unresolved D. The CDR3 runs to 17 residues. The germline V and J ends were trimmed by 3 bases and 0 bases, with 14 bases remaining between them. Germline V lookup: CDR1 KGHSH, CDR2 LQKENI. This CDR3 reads CASSPPGKQPTNEKLFF. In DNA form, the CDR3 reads TGTGCCAGCTCACCGCCGGGAAAACAACCAACTAATGAAAAACTGTTTTTT. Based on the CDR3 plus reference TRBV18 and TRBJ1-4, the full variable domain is NAGVMQNPRHLVRRRGQEARLRCSPMKGHSHVYWYRQLPEEGLKFMVYLQKENIIDESGMPKERFSAEFPKEGPSILRIQQVVRGDSAAYFCASSPPGKQPTNEKLFFGSGTQLSVL.

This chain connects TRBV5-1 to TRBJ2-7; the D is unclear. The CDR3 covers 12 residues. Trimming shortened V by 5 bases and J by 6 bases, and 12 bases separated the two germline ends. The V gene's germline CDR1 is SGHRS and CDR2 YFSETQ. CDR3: CASRSTVGEQYV. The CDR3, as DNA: TGCGCCAGCAGGAGTACGGTCGGCGAGCAGTACGTC.